Described below is a single T cell receptor beta chain sequence and its context. Antigen unknown. MiXCR, applied by TCRdb to the reads, yields one record per CDR3 protein. The sample records under 500,000 distinct CDR3 sequences, about 42% being singletons. V gave up 6 bases and J gave up 10 bases, with 18 bases separating them. The CDR3 is 13 residues long. Germline CDR1 MNHEY, CDR2 SMNVEV (reference sequence). This record comes from a study of T cell repertoires in cytomegalovirus infection. On the study more broadly: In the study, CMV epitopes included recently identified HLA-C-restricted and well-studied HLA-B-restricted ones. CMV infection together with matching HLA type was indicated by public TCR beta signatures.

This clonotype was obtained from a human donor in good health (CMV status not recorded). Some clones in this sample may be carry-over from other donors' samples. The V gene is TRBV27, the J gene TRBJ1-1, with D tentatively TRBD1 (6 bases). This sample comprised cultured PBMCs, obtained from culture after CMV antigen stimulation. The CDR3 loop is CASRGQGNRLAFF. The CDR3 region has the DNA TGTGCCAGCAGGGGTCAGGGGAATCGGCTAGCTTTCTTT.